Listed here are 30 T cell receptor beta chains from one sample, sequenced in a study of shared clonotypes between healthy human individuals. The protocol was immunoSEQ multiplex PCR, while the TCRdb copy is restricted to in-frame clones and leaves out a portion. The data hold about 470,000 clones, with roughly 77% observed a single time. Source material: PBMCs. Source of these receptors: a woman aged 35 to 49 in good health. Some clones in this sample may be carry-over from other donors' samples.

This sequence joins TRBV28 and TRBJ2-1, with 9 bases fitting TRBD2. The CDR3 extends over 14 amino acids. The ends lost 6 bases at V and 9 bases at J; junction bases unmatched: 9. Germline CDR1 and CDR2: MDHEN and SYDVKM. For the CDR3, the DNA is TGTGCCAGCAGACTAGCGGGCACTTTGGGTGAGCAGTTCTTC. It encodes CASRLAGTLGEQFF.

The V call is TRBV2, the J call TRBJ2-1, with 9 bases aligning to TRBD1. Per germline, CDR1 SNHLY and CDR2 FYNNEI. Trimming at V came to 4 bases and at J to 3 bases, leaving 4 bases not matched to a gene. The CDR3 loop spans 15 amino acids. The CDR3 DNA follows: TGTGCCAGCAGTGCCGGGACAGGGAACTACAATGAGCAGTTCTTC. Amino acids: CASSAGTGNYNEQFF. The variable domain in full, with the rest retrieved from reference TRBV2 and TRBJ2-1, is EPEVTQTPSHQVTQMGQEVILRCVPISNHLYFYWYRQILGQKVEFLVSFYNNEISEKSEIFDDQFSVERPDGSNFTLKIRSTKLEDSAMYFCASSAGTGNYNEQFFGPGTRLTVL.

The chain combines TRBV5-1 with TRBJ2-1; D is possibly TRBD1 or TRBD2 (5 bases each). Trimming took off 4 bases at V and 9 bases at J, with 17 bases between the two ends. The germline V gene encodes CDR1 SGHRS and CDR2 YFSETQ. The CDR3 contains 14 residues. CDR3 protein: CASSSGRDRGEQFF. In DNA form, the CDR3 reads TGCGCCAGCAGCAGCGGACGCGATAGGGGTGAGCAGTTCTTC.

This chain joins TRBV28 and TRBJ1-1, with D maybe TRBD1 (5 bases). The V end was cut by 7 bases, the J end by 9 bases, with 15 bases between. The germline gives CDR1 MDHEN, CDR2 SYDVKM. This CDR3 spans 12 amino acids. The CDR3 DNA follows: TGTGCCAGCACAATAAGGGGACCGAAAGCTTTCTTT. Amino acids: CASTIRGPKAFF. Full variable domain (rest looked up from reference TRBV28 and TRBJ1-1): DVKVTQSSRYLVKRTGEKVFLECVQDMDHENMFWYRQDPGLGLRLIYFSYDVKMKEKGDIPEGYSVSREKKERFSLILESASTNQTSMYLCASTIRGPKAFFGQGTRLTVV.

This sequence joins TRBV29-1 and TRBJ2-3; D ambiguous. The V and J ends lost 0 bases and 5 bases respectively, with 0 bases between them. Germline V gives CDR1 SQVTM, CDR2 ANQGSEA. CDR3 length: 10 amino acids. The CDR3 region has the DNA TGCAGCGTTGAAGAAGATACGCAGTATTTT. Amino acids: CSVEEDTQYF.

J is TRBJ2-7 and V is TRBV29-1; D is possibly TRBD2 (5 bases). The CDR3 is 13 amino acids. Germline V lookup: CDR1 SQVTM, CDR2 ANQGSEA. V was clipped by 3 bases and J by 2 bases, with 11 bases between them. CDR3 residues: CSVEVPGTYEQYF. The CDR3 DNA sequence: TGCAGCGTTGAGGTACCGGGGACCTACGAGCAGTACTTC.

This clone was seen once. V gene TRBV28 combines with J gene TRBJ1-5; no definite D call. V was shortened by 3 bases and J by 5 bases, with 8 bases between the two germline ends. This CDR3 comprises 13 residues. From germline, CDR1 is MDHEN and CDR2 SYDVKM. CDR3 protein: CASSLVGDQPQHF. DNA for the CDR3: TGTGCCAGCAGTTTGGTCGGTGATCAGCCCCAGCATTTT.

The table lists this clone with a count of one. V gene TRBV7-8 combines with J gene TRBJ1-1; weak D call: TRBD1 (5 bases). Deletions cut 5 bases from V and 5 bases from J, with 12 bases between. CDR1 and CDR2 (germline): SGHVS, FQNEAQ. This CDR3 has 13 amino acids. The CDR3 DNA sequence: TGTGCCAGCAGCCCCGCCCAGGGTACTGAAGCTTTCTTT. Translation gives CASSPAQGTEAFF.

The rearrangement links TRBV6-1 to TRBJ1-2, with TRBD1 identical over 9 bases. The junction had 10 bases not matched to a gene; V was cut back by 1 base and J by 7 bases. CDR3 length equals 16 residues. The germline V gene has CDR1 MNHNS and CDR2 SASEGT. In DNA, the CDR3 is TGTGCCAGCAGTGAAGTTTTGGGGACAGGGCCTTCTGGCTACACCTTC. This gives the protein CASSEVLGTGPSGYTF.

The sample holds many counts of this clone. This CDR3 is also generated by other DNA sequences in the sample. The chain recombines TRBV30 with TRBJ1-2; D call uncertain. The V end lost 2 bases, the J end lost 8 bases, and 12 bases lay between the germline ends. The CDR3 covers 12 residues. In germline, CDR1 is GTSNPN, CDR2 SVGIG (reference sequence). CDR3 amino acids: CAWSSSVGGYTF. The CDR3 nucleotides are TGTGCCTGGAGTTCGTCCGTAGGAGGCTACACCTTC. The full variable domain, with the rest looked up from reference TRBV30 and TRBJ1-2, is SQTIHQWPATLVQPVGSPLSLECTVEGTSNPNLYWYRQAAGRGLQLLFYSVGIGQISSEVPQNLSASRPQDRQFILSSKKLLLSDSGFYLCAWSSSVGGYTFGSGTRLTVV.

V is TRBV19 and J is TRBJ2-5, with 8 nucleotides matching TRBD1. The J call may be wrong; the DNA end is better matched by TRBJ2-7. There are 15 residues in the CDR3. Germline lookup yields CDR1 LNHDA and CDR2 SQIVND (reference sequence). CDR3 in DNA: TGTGCCAGTAGTAAAGGGCAGGGGGCAGTCTACGAGCAGTACTTC. It codes for CASSKGQGAVYEQYF.

This clone was found a few times. The V and J genes are TRBV19 and TRBJ2-1, with D unresolved. Looked up from germline, CDR1 is LNHDA and CDR2 is SQIVND (reference sequence). The germline V and J ends were trimmed by 0 bases and 5 bases, with 11 bases remaining between them. This CDR3 has 15 residues. The CDR3 DNA follows: TGTGCCAGTAGTATAGATCGTCAACTTCACAATGAGCAGTTCTTC. Its translation is CASSIDRQLHNEQFF.

This sequence joins TRBV7-2 and TRBJ2-1; 11 bases are shared with TRBD2. The CDR3 has 18 amino acids. The trim removed 4 bases at V and 1 base at J, leaving 9 bases unmatched. Germline V CDR1 and CDR2: SGHTA, FQGNSA. The CDR3 sequence is CASSYPLTSGISYNEQFF. CDR3 DNA sequence: TGTGCCAGCAGCTACCCCTTGACTAGCGGGATATCCTACAATGAGCAGTTCTTC.

This clone was detected a few times. This chain uses TRBV2 with TRBJ2-2; D perhaps matches TRBD2 (6 bases). V was shortened by 3 bases and J by 4 bases, with 12 bases between the two germline ends. This CDR3 has 15 residues. Germline-derived CDR1 and CDR2 are SNHLY and FYNNEI. CDR3 in amino acids: CASSDRRVGTGELFF. The DNA of the CDR3 is TGTGCCAGCAGTGACCGGAGGGTGGGCACCGGGGAGCTGTTTTTT.

The chain carries TRBV5-1 and TRBJ2-1; 8 bases are shared with TRBD1. Germline lookup yields CDR1 SGHRS and CDR2 YFSETQ. The CDR3 is made up of 16 amino acids. The junction had 7 bases not matched to a gene; V was cut back by 5 bases and J by 0 bases. CDR3 nucleotides: TGCGCCAGCAGTATAGACACAGGGGGCTCCTACAATGAGCAGTTCTTC. Its translation: CASSIDTGGSYNEQFF.

The V call is TRBV7-9, the J call TRBJ2-7; 9 positions match TRBD1. Germline lookup yields CDR1 SEHNR and CDR2 FQNEAQ (reference sequence). V was clipped by 4 bases and J by 7 bases; unmatched bases: 8. The CDR3 consists of 14 residues. CDR3 in DNA: TGTGCCAGCAGCTCTCAGGACAGGGGTGGAGAGCAGTACTTC. As protein: CASSSQDRGGEQYF.

The chain carries TRBV5-1 and TRBJ2-7; D is uncertain. The CDR3 length is 15 residues. The germline V gene encodes CDR1 SGHRS and CDR2 YFSETQ. Trimming stripped 0 bases from V and 3 bases from J, with 13 bases between. CDR3 coding DNA: TGCGCCAGCAGCTTGGATCCAGGTCCTCTCTACGAGCAGTACTTC. This codes for CASSLDPGPLYEQYF.

CDR3 loop: CASSLAAGQGEEQYF. The CDR3 DNA is TGTGCCAGCAGCTTAGCGGCGGGACAGGGTGAAGAGCAGTACTTC. J is TRBJ2-7 and V is TRBV7-8; 9 nucleotides agree with TRBD1. The CDR3 extends over 15 amino acids. From germline, CDR1 is SGHVS and CDR2 FQNEAQ. J lost 7 bases, V lost 0 bases, and 7 bases had no gene match.

The chain has TRBV19 and TRBJ1-4; no clear D gene. The CDR3 contains 15 residues. Trimming left V 3 bases short and J 3 bases short, with 11 bases between. Germline lookup yields CDR1 LNHDA and CDR2 SQIVND (reference sequence). CDR3 bases: TGTGCCAGTAGTATCGCATCGTCAGCTAATGAAAAACTGTTTTTT. Encoded protein: CASSIASSANEKLFF.

With regard to this clone: This is likely an artifact of a read error, given a far larger clone one base away. The chain is built from TRBV5-6 and TRBJ2-1; D uncertain. The CDR3 consists of 12 residues. Per the germline V gene, CDR1 is SGHDT and CDR2 is YYEEEE. V dropped 2 bases and J dropped 4 bases, with 4 bases sitting between them. CDR3 sequence: CASSFSYNEQFF. CDR3 DNA: TGTGCCAGCAGCTTCTCATACAATGAGCAGTTCTTC.

The chain employs TRBV18 and TRBJ2-7, with D possibly TRBD1 on 7 matching bases. Trimming took off 4 bases at V and 6 bases at J, with 22 bases between the two ends. The germline gives CDR1 KGHSH, CDR2 LQKENI. This CDR3 region has 16 residues. The CDR3 nucleotides are TGTGCCAGCTCACGAGAGAGGCGGGACAGTCCCTCCGAGCAGTACTTC. Its protein is CASSRERRDSPSEQYF.

This clone was counted a few times. A read error may produce the germline difference seen at one junction end. V gene TRBV13 combines with J gene TRBJ1-1; D may be TRBD1 (6 bases). Germline assignment: CDR1 PRHDT and CDR2 FYEKMQ (reference sequence). The CDR3 loop spans 12 amino acids. The DNA of the CDR3 is TGTGCCAGCAGATTGCGACAGGAAGCCTTGGACTTT. Protein sequence: CASRLRQEALDF.

The table lists this clone with a count of one. The chain uses TRBV19 and TRBJ1-1, with TRBD1 as a possible D gene (5 bases). The CDR3 is made up of 16 amino acids. Per germline, CDR1 LNHDA and CDR2 SQIVND (reference sequence). Trimming left V 5 bases short and J 4 bases short, with 20 bases between. CDR3: CASSPTRGGRCTEAFF. CDR3 bases: TGTGCCAGTAGTCCAACCCGCGGGGGAAGGTGCACTGAAGCTTTCTTT.

The chain combines TRBV7-9 with TRBJ2-6; weak D call: TRBD2 (6 bases). Germline V gene sequence: CDR1 SEHNR, CDR2 FQNEAQ (reference sequence). Trimming shortened V by 2 bases and J by 0 bases, and 11 bases separated the two germline ends. This CDR3 spans 17 amino acids. CDR3 sequence: CASSLFGGSSGANVLTF. Written as DNA, the CDR3 is TGTGCCAGCAGCTTATTCGGAGGGTCCTCTGGGGCCAACGTCCTGACTTTC.

There are a few counts of this clone. The chain couples TRBV28 to TRBJ2-5, with D perhaps assigned TRBD1 or TRBD2 (7 bases each). Near its end, the DNA agrees better with TRBJ2-7, so the J call may be wrong. CDR1 and CDR2 (germline): MDHEN, SYDVKM. CDR3 size: 15 residues. The CDR3 nucleotides read TGTGCCAGCTGTGGTACAGGGGACTACTCCTACGAGCAGTACTTC. This translates into CASCGTGDYSYEQYF.

This clone was seen just once. Other DNA sequences in this specimen translate into the identical CDR3. The chain links TRBV28 to TRBJ1-2; D is unresolved. Trimming removed 6 bases from V and 2 bases from J, with 4 bases in between. This CDR3 is 11 amino acids long. CDR1 is MDHEN, CDR2 SYDVKM, per germline. As DNA, the CDR3 is TGTGCCAGCAGCTCAAACTATGGCTACACCTTC. Its translation is CASSSNYGYTF.

In this sample, this clone turned up a few times. The V gene is TRBV19, the J gene TRBJ2-7, with D unresolved. The V gene lost 4 bases and the J gene lost 3 bases, with 13 bases spanning the gap. Germline V gene sequence: CDR1 LNHDA, CDR2 SQIVND (reference sequence). The CDR3 sequence is 14 residues long. The CDR3 loop reads CASSTPGLNYEQYF. CDR3 in DNA: TGTGCCAGTAGTACCCCGGGTTTAAACTACGAGCAGTACTTC.

This clone was observed a few times. The gene calls are TRBV2 and TRBJ1-1; D uncertain. The CDR3 loop spans 12 amino acids. The germline CDR1 and CDR2 sequences are SNHLY and FYNNEI. With 3 bases removed from V and 5 bases from J, the gap between germline ends came to 7 bases. The CDR3 DNA reads as TGTGCCAGCAGTGATTTGGAGACTGAAGCTTTCTTT. It encodes CASSDLETEAFF.

The sample holds one count of this clone. This chain connects TRBV5-4 to TRBJ2-5; 7 positions match TRBD2. With V trimmed by 4 bases and J by 2 bases, 5 bases remained unmatched. This CDR3 contains 14 residues. Germline loops: CDR1 SGHNT, CDR2 YYREEE (reference sequence). DNA for the CDR3: TGTGCCAGCAGCCGAGCGGGACTTCAAGAGACCCAGTACTTC. This translates into CASSRAGLQETQYF.

The count of this clone is one. The genes are TRBV6-1 and TRBJ2-3, with D unclear. There are 16 residues in the CDR3. V was clipped by 2 bases and J by 2 bases, with 14 bases between them. Germline loops: CDR1 MNHNS, CDR2 SASEGT. The CDR3 protein is CASSEISSGYTDTQYF. Written as DNA, the CDR3 is TGTGCCAGCAGTGAAATCAGTAGTGGTTACACAGATACGCAGTATTTT.